The clone carrying this TCR beta chain is labeled as medium-sized (0.01 to 0.1%). Original analysis: Amplification with reference gene primers provided the estimates of nucleated cell counts. Libraries were prepared by immunoSEQ multiplex PCR; TCRdb keeps only in-frame clonotypes and omits some of them. The DNA was the basis for D and trimming; V, J and clone size are from that table. The table records around 71,000 clones, roughly 80% of them present only once. This entry belongs to a study of blood T cell repertoires in COVID-19. Overall study: COVID-19 samples from acute and convalescent phases originated in the United States, Italy and Spain. T cells, B-cell-depleted T cells, or PBMCs provided the cDNA or gDNA that served as material.

The CDR3 runs 17 residues. Trimming pared 4 bases from V and 3 bases from J, leaving 20 bases between. CDR1 and CDR2 (germline): SGHTS, YDEGEE. The chain links TRBV5-8 to TRBJ2-1, with no clear D. The TCR was taken from a man aged 65-85 years with acute or convalescent COVID-19. Sequencing used peripheral blood. CDR3 sequence reads: CASSLPTYPARYNEQFF. The CDR3 DNA reads as TGTGCCAGCAGCCTGCCGACATACCCAGCTCGCTACAATGAGCAGTTCTTC. The complete variable domain, with remaining parts taken from reference TRBV5-8 and TRBJ2-1, reads EAGVTQSPTHLIKTRGQQATLRCSPISGHTSVYWYQQALGLGLQFLLWYDEGEERNRGNFPPRFSGRQFPNYSSELNVNALELEDSALYLCASSLPTYPARYNEQFFGPGTRLTVL.